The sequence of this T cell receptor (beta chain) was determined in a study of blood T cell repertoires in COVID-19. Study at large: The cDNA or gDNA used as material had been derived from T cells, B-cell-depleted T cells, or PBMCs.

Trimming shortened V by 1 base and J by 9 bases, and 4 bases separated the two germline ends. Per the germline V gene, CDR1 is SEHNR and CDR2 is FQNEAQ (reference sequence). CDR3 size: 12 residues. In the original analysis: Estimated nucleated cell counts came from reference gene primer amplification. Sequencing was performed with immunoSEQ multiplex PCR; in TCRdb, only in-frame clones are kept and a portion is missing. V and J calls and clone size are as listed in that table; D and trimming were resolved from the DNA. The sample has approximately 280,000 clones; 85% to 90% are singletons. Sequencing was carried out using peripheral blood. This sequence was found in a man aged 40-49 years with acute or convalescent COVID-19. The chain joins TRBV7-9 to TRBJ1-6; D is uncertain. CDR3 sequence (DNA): TGTGCCAGCAGCTTAGACGGTTCACCCCTCCACTTT. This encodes CASSLDGSPLHF. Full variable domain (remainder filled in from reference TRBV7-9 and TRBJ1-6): DTGVSQNPRHKITKRGQNVTFRCDPISEHNRLYWYRQTLGQGPEFLTYFQNEAQLEKSRLLSDRFSAERPKGSFSTLEIQRTEQGDSAMYLCASSLDGSPLHFGNGTRLTVT.